These 23 T cell receptor beta chains were sequenced from one sample in a study of blood T cell repertoires in COVID-19. The table came from immunoSEQ multiplex PCR; TCRdb's copy has only in-frame clones and leaves some out. There are around 95,000 clones in the sample; approximately 90% occur only once, and approximately 5.1% lies in the top ten. The specimen sequenced was peripheral blood. These receptor sequences come from a man aged 50 to 59 with acute or convalescent COVID-19.

This chain joins TRBV7-9 and TRBJ1-3; D uncertain. This CDR3 contains 12 residues. Trimming shortened V by 5 bases and J by 7 bases, and 9 bases separated the two germline ends. CDR1 is SEHNR and CDR2 is FQNEAQ in the germline V gene (reference sequence). The DNA of the CDR3 is TGTGCCAGCAGCCCTACCACGAACACCATATATTTT. Translation: CASSPTTNTIYF.

The chain combines TRBV11-3 with TRBJ2-1, with TRBD2 matching 11 bases. Unmatched junction bases numbered 15, after V lost 5 bases and J lost 9 bases. This CDR3 region has 17 residues. The germline V gene has CDR1 SGHNT and CDR2 YENEEA. The CDR3 nucleotides read TGTGCCAGCAGCATTCGACCGGGACTAGCGGAGAGGGTTGAGCAGTTCTTC. The encoded protein is CASSIRPGLAERVEQFF.

The DNA of the CDR3 is TGTGCCAGCAGTCCTTCTAGCGGGTCGAACACCGGGGAGCTGTTTTTT. Protein sequence: CASSPSSGSNTGELFF. The chain links TRBV27 to TRBJ2-2, with 8 bases fitting TRBD2. Germline trimming cut 5 bases from V and 0 bases from J; bases unmatched to any gene: 5. CDR1 and CDR2 from the germline V gene are MNHEY and SMNVEV (reference sequence). This CDR3 has 16 residues.

The gene calls are TRBV12-5 and TRBJ2-1; 14 nucleotides align to TRBD2. The trim removed 9 bases at V and 6 bases at J, leaving 4 bases unmatched. CDR1 LGHNT and CDR2 FRNRAP come from the germline V gene. This CDR3 has 14 residues. CDR3 DNA: TGTGCTAGCCTGACTAGCGGGAGGGGCAATGAGCAGTTCTTC. Its translation: CASLTSGRGNEQFF.

J is TRBJ1-1 and V is TRBV19, with 10 bases lining up with TRBD1. The CDR3 is 15 amino acids. Germline CDR1 LNHDA, CDR2 SQIVND (reference sequence). V shed 7 bases and J 5 bases; nucleotides not matched to a gene: 10. Here the CDR3 reads CASTKGDRGWTEAFF. DNA for the CDR3: TGTGCCAGTACTAAAGGGGACAGGGGATGGACTGAAGCTTTCTTT.

V gene TRBV5-4 combines with J gene TRBJ2-1; TRBD2 matches 14 bases. The ends lost 4 bases at V and 8 bases at J; junction bases unmatched: 8. The CDR3 has 16 amino acids. The germline V gene encodes CDR1 SGHNT and CDR2 YYREEE (reference sequence). The CDR3 loop is CASSRRTSGRSDEQFF. The CDR3 DNA is TGTGCCAGCAGCCGAAGGACTAGCGGGAGGTCCGATGAGCAGTTCTTC.

The chain links TRBV20-1 to TRBJ2-7, with D maybe TRBD2 (6 bases). The germline CDR1 and CDR2 sequences are DFQATT and SNEGSKA (reference sequence). The V end lost 3 bases, the J end lost 2 bases, and 14 bases lay between the germline ends. There are 14 residues in the CDR3. Here the CDR3 reads CSASRGIGPYEQYF. For the CDR3, the DNA is TGCAGTGCTAGTCGCGGGATTGGGCCCTACGAGCAGTACTTC.

The chain combines TRBV19 with TRBJ2-3; D gene uncertain. Per germline, CDR1 LNHDA and CDR2 SQIVND (reference sequence). CDR3 length: 15 amino acids. The V and J ends lost 1 base and 3 bases respectively, with 11 bases between them. The CDR3, as DNA: TGTGCCAGTAGTATAGGGGCAGTCGCTACAGATACGCAGTATTTT. Translating it yields CASSIGAVATDTQYF. Using reference TRBV19 and TRBJ2-3 for the parts outside the CDR3, the full variable domain is DGGITQSPKYLFRKEGQNVTLSCEQNLNHDAMYWYRQDPGQGLRLIYYSQIVNDFQKGDIAEGYSVSREKKESFPLTVTSAQKNPTAFYLCASSIGAVATDTQYFGPGTRLTVL.

The chain couples TRBV18 to TRBJ2-4, with 14 bases lining up with TRBD2. In germline, CDR1 is KGHSH, CDR2 LQKENI. V dropped 0 bases and J dropped 3; count of bases not matched to a gene: 4. The CDR3 spans 18 residues. The CDR3 here is CASSPPGTSGSGKNIQYF. As DNA, the CDR3 is TGTGCCAGCTCACCACCGGGGACTAGCGGGAGTGGCAAAAACATTCAGTACTTC.

As concerns this clone: This specimen includes other DNA sequences encoding the same CDR3. CDR3 DNA: TGTGCCAGCAGCTCTTACAGAGACTACGAGCAGTACTTC. Translation gives CASSSYRDYEQYF. This chain joins TRBV5-6 and TRBJ2-7, with D uncertain. CDR1 SGHDT and CDR2 YYEEEE come from the germline V gene. The CDR3 extends over 13 amino acids. V lost 3 bases to trimming and J lost 3 bases, with 10 bases between them.

Details on this clone: Other nucleotide sequences in the sample specify the same CDR3. J is TRBJ2-7 and V is TRBV6-5; TRBD2 matches 7 bases. Unmatched junction bases numbered 5, after V lost 6 bases and J lost 3 bases. The CDR3 runs to 13 residues. Germline V CDR1 and CDR2: MNHEY, SVGAGI. The chain's CDR3 is CASSRSGIYEQYF. CDR3 bases: TGTGCCAGCAGCCGCAGCGGGATCTACGAGCAGTACTTC.

The chain links TRBV19 to TRBJ2-1; 10 bases fit TRBD2. The germline gives CDR1 LNHDA, CDR2 SQIVND (reference sequence). V dropped 4 bases and J dropped 9; count of bases not matched to a gene: 3. This CDR3 has 13 amino acids. The CDR3 spells CASSTSGSFEQFF. The DNA of the CDR3 is TGTGCCAGTAGTACTAGCGGGAGTTTTGAGCAGTTCTTC.

This chain connects TRBV23-1 to TRBJ2-3, with D unclear. TRBV23-1 is identified as an open reading frame with a role that is uncertain. The CDR3 extends over 11 amino acids. V shed 0 bases and J shed 14 bases, with 9 bases lying between them. The CDR3 sequence: CASSQSESRYF. The CDR3 DNA reads TGCGCCAGCAGTCAATCCGAATCGAGGTATTTT.

The J gene is TRBJ1-5, the V gene TRBV27; weak D call: TRBD1 (6 bases). Germline CDR1 is MNHEY and CDR2 is SMNVEV (reference sequence). The V end was cut by 6 bases, the J end by 4 bases, with 16 bases between. The length of the CDR3 is 15 residues. The CDR3 DNA reads TGTGCCAGCAGGTCCCAGGGGAGCTCGAATCAGCCCCAGCATTTT. Its protein product is CASRSQGSSNQPQHF.

J is TRBJ1-1 and V is TRBV7-8, with D perhaps TRBD1 (5 bases). V lost 4 bases and J lost 1, with 7 bases in between. From germline, CDR1 is SGHVS and CDR2 FQNEAQ. The CDR3 runs 13 residues. CDR3 sequence (DNA): TGTGCCAGCAGCTCCGACAGGAACACTGAAGCTTTCTTT. It codes for CASSSDRNTEAFF.

V gene TRBV7-2 combines with J gene TRBJ2-7; tentative D call: TRBD2 (6 bases). The germline gives CDR1 SGHTA, CDR2 FQGNSA. This CDR3 comprises 14 residues. V gave up 4 bases and J gave up 3 bases, with 13 bases separating them. CDR3 loop: CASSSGGGYYEQYF. The CDR3 nucleotides read TGTGCCAGCAGCTCCGGTGGAGGGTACTACGAGCAGTACTTC.

A single count supports this clone. The rearrangement uses TRBV6-2 or TRBV6-3 and TRBJ1-2; D possibly corresponds to TRBD1 (6 bases). Germline CDR1 and CDR2: MNHEY and SVGEGT. The CDR3 consists of 14 residues. The ends were cut back, 2 bases at V and 4 bases at J, with 11 bases in the middle. The CDR3: CASSYPDSAYGYTF. In DNA, the CDR3 is TGTGCCAGCAGTTACCCGGACAGTGCCTATGGCTACACCTTC.

In its sample, this clone was seen a few times. The V call is TRBV30, the J call TRBJ2-3; D may be TRBD1 (6 bases). This CDR3 spans 14 amino acids. Germline V gene sequence: CDR1 GTSNPN, CDR2 SVGIG (reference sequence). The V end was cut by 2 bases, the J end by 2 bases, with 11 bases between. The DNA of the CDR3 is TGTGCCTGGAGTCAAGGGGGACCCACAGATACGCAGTATTTT. This codes for CAWSQGGPTDTQYF.

The chain carries TRBV28 and TRBJ1-1, with 8 bases matching TRBD1. The CDR3 is 14 residues long. After removal of 7 bases from V and 0 bases from J, the junction contained 4 bases not matched to a gene. Germline V gives CDR1 MDHEN, CDR2 SYDVKM. CDR3 in amino acids: CASTPGGLNTEAFF. CDR3 sequence (DNA): TGTGCCAGCACCCCAGGGGGCTTGAACACTGAAGCTTTCTTT.

The chain joins TRBV10-1 to TRBJ2-3, with D perhaps matching TRBD2 (6 bases). The CDR3 is made up of 19 amino acids. CDR1 is WNHNN and CDR2 is SYGVQD in the germline V gene (reference sequence). With 0 bases removed from V and 4 bases from J, the gap between germline ends came to 23 bases. The DNA for the CDR3 is TGCGCCAGCAGTGAGTCGAATACGGGAGCCAGTGAAGTGGCAGATACGCAGTATTTT. Its protein product is CASSESNTGASEVADTQYF.

As concerns this clone: Other DNA sequences from this sample encode an identical CDR3 as well. V is TRBV30 and J is TRBJ2-5, with 11 bases identical to TRBD2. This CDR3 contains 15 residues. CDR1 GTSNPN and CDR2 SVGIG come from the germline V gene (reference sequence). V was pared by 0 bases and J by 5 bases, with 5 bases of the junction left unmatched. The DNA for the CDR3 is TGTGCCTGGAGTGTCGGACTAGCGGGTGGGGAGACCCAGTACTTC. Protein: CAWSVGLAGGETQYF. The full variable domain, rest sourced from reference TRBV30 and TRBJ2-5, is SQTIHQWPATLVQPVGSPLSLECTVEGTSNPNLYWYRQAAGRGLQLLFYSVGIGQISSEVPQNLSASRPQDRQFILSSKKLLLSDSGFYLCAWSVGLAGGETQYFGPGTRLLVL.

The V call is TRBV30, the J call TRBJ2-2; 8 nucleotides align to TRBD2. The V segment lost 4 bases and the J segment 3 bases; nucleotides outside the gene matches: 10. The V gene's germline CDR1 is GTSNPN and CDR2 SVGIG (reference sequence). The CDR3 spans 16 residues. The CDR3 DNA follows: TGTGCCTGGATGGTCGGGAGGGCCTCGGACACCGGGGAGCTGTTTTTT. Protein: CAWMVGRASDTGELFF.

This chain uses TRBV2 with TRBJ1-1, with D perhaps matching TRBD1 (6 bases). V dropped 2 bases and J dropped 5 bases, with 12 bases sitting between them. The CDR3 has 14 residues. Looked up from germline, CDR1 is SNHLY and CDR2 is FYNNEI. This CDR3 is CASSENRVETEAFF. The CDR3 DNA is TGTGCCAGCAGTGAAAACAGGGTGGAGACTGAAGCTTTCTTT.